What follows are 26 T cell receptor beta chains derived from one specimen sequenced in a study of T cell responses to AZD1222 COVID-19 vaccine. The table came from immunoSEQ multiplex PCR; TCRdb's copy has only in-frame clones and leaves some out. The table lists 100,000 to 150,000 clones, roughly 87% of them singletons, with approximately 10% in the top ten. The sample in question was peripheral blood, obtained on day 0 of AZD1222 vaccination. The receptors come from an adult in good health.

This chain uses TRBV28 with TRBJ2-7, with 11 bases that match TRBD1. From germline, CDR1 is MDHEN and CDR2 SYDVKM. This CDR3 spans 14 amino acids. J gave up 4 bases and V 5 bases, and 4 bases lay outside the gene matches. CDR3 DNA: TGTGCCAGCAGTCGGACAGGGGGCGGGTACGAGCAGTACTTC. Its translation is CASSRTGGGYEQYF.

The chain joins TRBV7-9 to TRBJ1-4; TRBD1 aligns across 10 bases. V shed 10 bases, J shed 5 bases, and the junction held 1 base outside the gene matches. This CDR3 is built from 12 residues. Germline V gives CDR1 SEHNR, CDR2 FQNEAQ (reference sequence). CDR3 sequence reads: CATGQGNEKLFF. The DNA of the CDR3 is TGTGCCACGGGACAGGGGAATGAAAAACTGTTTTTT.

The rearrangement joins TRBV19 to TRBJ1-1; D is undetermined. The CDR3 covers 13 residues. Trimming took off 9 bases at V and 1 base at J, with 12 bases between the two ends. Germline V gene sequence: CDR1 LNHDA, CDR2 SQIVND (reference sequence). CDR3 sequence (DNA): TGTGCCAGAATCCCGATGCGGAACACTGAAGCTTTCTTT. Its translation: CARIPMRNTEAFF.

V is TRBV25-1 and J is TRBJ2-1; 12 bases map to TRBD1. Germline CDR1 MGHDK, CDR2 SYGVNS. The CDR3 runs to 15 residues. J was trimmed by 9 bases and V by 3 bases; bases with no gene match: 6. Here the CDR3 reads CASSDPGQGALEQFF. The CDR3 DNA follows: TGTGCCAGCAGTGATCCGGGACAGGGGGCGCTTGAGCAGTTCTTC. Using reference TRBV25-1 and TRBJ2-1 for the parts outside the CDR3, the full variable domain is EADIYQTPRYLVIGTGKKITLECSQTMGHDKMYWYQQDPGMELHLIHYSYGVNSTEKGDLSSESTVSRIRTEHFPLTLESARPSHTSQYLCASSDPGQGALEQFFGPGTRLTVL.

The genes are TRBV4-1 and TRBJ1-1, with D uncertain. The CDR3 covers 12 residues. Per germline, CDR1 MGHRA and CDR2 YSYEKL. The V gene lost 4 bases and the J gene lost 7 bases, with 10 bases spanning the gap. In DNA, the CDR3 is TGCGCCAGCAGCCCCCTTCCGGGTGAAGCTTTCTTT. Its translation: CASSPLPGEAFF.

The rearrangement links TRBV30 to TRBJ2-5; D call uncertain. Germline values: CDR1 GTSNPN, CDR2 SVGIG (reference sequence). This CDR3 has 14 amino acids. Trimming took 1 base from V and 4 from J, leaving 13 bases between them. CDR3 sequence reads: CAWSADRARETQYF. Here the CDR3 DNA reads TGTGCCTGGAGTGCGGACCGAGCACGAGAGACCCAGTACTTC. The whole variable domain, filled in from reference TRBV30 and TRBJ2-5, reads SQTIHQWPATLVQPVGSPLSLECTVEGTSNPNLYWYRQAAGRGLQLLFYSVGIGQISSEVPQNLSASRPQDRQFILSSKKLLLSDSGFYLCAWSADRARETQYFGPGTRLLVL.

This clone appeared a few times. The CDR3 sequence is CASSLHYEQYF. As DNA, the CDR3 is TGCGCCAGCAGCTTGCACTACGAGCAGTACTTC. The gene calls are TRBV5-1 and TRBJ2-7; D is unresolved. The V end was cut by 1 base, the J end by 3 bases, with 2 bases between. The CDR3 runs to 11 residues. The germline V gene has CDR1 SGHRS and CDR2 YFSETQ. Looking up the rest from reference TRBV5-1 and TRBJ2-7 gives the full variable domain: KAGVTQTPRYLIKTRGQQVTLSCSPISGHRSVSWYQQTPGQGLQFLFEYFSETQRNKGNFPGRFSGRQFSNSRSEMNVSTLELGDSALYLCASSLHYEQYFGPGTRLTVT.

The chain has TRBV12-3 or TRBV12-4 and TRBJ2-3; possibly TRBD1 or TRBD2 for D (5 bases each). Trimming removed 4 bases at V and 5 bases at J, with 7 bases between. The CDR3 contains 12 residues. The CDR3 DNA reads TGTGCCAGCAGTTCGGGGCGAGATACGCAGTATTTT. The encoded protein is CASSSGRDTQYF.

The chain links TRBV4-3 to TRBJ1-4; the match to TRBD1 covers 7 bases. The V segment lost 3 bases and the J segment 3 bases; nucleotides outside the gene matches: 7. This CDR3 is built from 16 residues. Per germline, CDR1 LGHNA and CDR2 YSLEER. The CDR3 here is CASSQGQWTANEKLFF. The CDR3, as DNA: TGCGCCAGCAGCCAGGGACAGTGGACAGCTAATGAAAAACTGTTTTTT.

This clone appeared once. The V and J genes are TRBV2 and TRBJ1-2; D is ambiguous. V lost 6 bases, J lost 4 bases, and 15 bases lay in between. Germline CDR1 reads SNHLY; CDR2 reads FYNNEI. The CDR3 is made up of 14 amino acids. The CDR3 loop reads CASRPKVQSYGYTF. CDR3 DNA: TGTGCCAGCAGGCCAAAGGTGCAATCCTATGGCTACACCTTC.

A word on this clone: Other nucleotide sequences from this sample produce the same CDR3. V usage is TRBV5-1 and J usage is TRBJ2-2; D is undetermined. The CDR3 is 14 residues long. Per germline, CDR1 SGHRS and CDR2 YFSETQ. Trimming shortened V by 0 bases and J by 2 bases, and 5 bases separated the two germline ends. CDR3 sequence reads: CASSLAANTGELFF. CDR3 DNA: TGCGCCAGCAGCTTGGCAGCAAACACCGGGGAGCTGTTTTTT.

The J gene is TRBJ1-1, the V gene TRBV11-3, with 10 positions matching TRBD1. Germline V gene sequence: CDR1 SGHNT, CDR2 YENEEA. The CDR3 consists of 14 residues. The V segment lost 4 bases and the J segment 1 base; nucleotides outside the gene matches: 0. CDR3 sequence: CASSWTGGNTEAFF. The CDR3 DNA follows: TGTGCCAGCAGCTGGACAGGGGGGAACACTGAAGCTTTCTTT.

The rearrangement links TRBV28 to TRBJ2-7; perhaps D is TRBD1 or TRBD2 (6 bases each). V was clipped by 11 bases and J by 0 bases, with 14 bases between them. The length of the CDR3 is 13 residues. Germline V gene lookup returns CDR1 MDHEN and CDR2 SYDVKM. Here the CDR3 reads CAAIGGHSYEQYF. Written as DNA, the CDR3 is TGTGCCGCGATAGGGGGGCACTCCTACGAGCAGTACTTC.

This clone was seen just once. V usage is TRBV28 and J usage is TRBJ2-1; TRBD1 matches 9 bases. Germline lookup yields CDR1 MDHEN and CDR2 SYDVKM. CDR3 length: 12 amino acids. V trimming: 11 bases; J trimming: 4 bases; junction bases outside the gene matches: 3. CDR3 loop: CAGGQGYNEQFF. CDR3 nucleotides: TGTGCCGGGGGACAGGGATACAATGAGCAGTTCTTC.

The chain recombines TRBV19 with TRBJ1-3; no definite D call. Germline V gene lookup returns CDR1 LNHDA and CDR2 SQIVND (reference sequence). The CDR3 has 13 amino acids. The V end lost 5 bases, the J end lost 6 bases, and 11 bases lay between the germline ends. CDR3 nucleotide sequence: TGTGCCAGTAGTTCCATACCTGCAAACACCATATATTTT. Amino acid sequence: CASSSIPANTIYF.

J is TRBJ1-1 and V is TRBV3-1 (or the pseudogene TRBV3-2); TRBD1 aligns across 8 bases. The V and J ends lost 1 base and 0 bases, in that order; junction bases with no gene match: 16. This CDR3 is built from 20 residues. Germline V CDR1 and CDR2: LGHDT, YNNKEL (reference sequence). The CDR3 DNA reads TGTGCCAGCAGCCAAGTTGGGCAGGGGGCAACAGGCGTGGTGAACACTGAAGCTTTCTTT. Translation: CASSQVGQGATGVVNTEAFF.

V gene TRBV12-3 or TRBV12-4 combines with J gene TRBJ1-4; no definite D call. This CDR3 is 13 amino acids long. Between the trimmed V and J ends, which lost 5 bases and 10 bases, there was a span of 14 bases. CDR3 coding DNA: TGTGCCAGCAGTCCCGGGCCGGGAGGAAAACTGTTTTTT. Amino acid sequence: CASSPGPGGKLFF.

The V gene is TRBV11-3, the J gene TRBJ1-2; TRBD1 might be the D (6 bases). The V end was cut by 1 base, the J end by 4 bases, with 19 bases between. Germline V gene data show CDR1 as SGHNT and CDR2 as YENEEA. The CDR3 runs to 17 residues. The CDR3 bases are TGTGCCAGCAGCTTAGTGGTCGGACAGAATTTATTCTATGGCTACACCTTC. Translation: CASSLVVGQNLFYGYTF.

The V gene is TRBV29-1, the J gene TRBJ1-1, with D possibly being TRBD1 (6 bases). The CDR3 spans 13 residues. V dropped 5 bases and J dropped 1 base, with 11 bases sitting between them. CDR1 SQVTM and CDR2 ANQGSEA come from the germline V gene. The CDR3 region is CSVQHRANTEAFF. The CDR3 region has the DNA TGCAGCGTTCAGCACAGGGCGAACACTGAAGCTTTCTTT.

This chain connects TRBV7-2 to TRBJ2-7, with TRBD2 matching over 13 bases. Trimming cost V 1 base and J 12 bases; bases outside gene matches: 6. Germline V CDR1 and CDR2: SGHTA, FQGNSA. The CDR3 is 14 amino acids. CDR3 residues: CASSLGWTSGRRYF. DNA of the CDR3: TGTGCCAGCAGCTTAGGGTGGACTAGCGGGAGACGGTACTTC.

The genes are TRBV4-3 and TRBJ2-1; 7 bases match TRBD2. Trimming cost V 3 bases and J 0 bases; bases outside gene matches: 2. Germline values: CDR1 LGHNA, CDR2 YSLEER. This CDR3 region has 15 residues. This CDR3 is CASSQLAVSYNEQFF. The CDR3 coding sequence is TGCGCCAGCAGCCAGCTAGCGGTCTCCTACAATGAGCAGTTCTTC.

The chain employs TRBV24-1 and TRBJ2-3, with 8 bases identical to TRBD2. From germline, CDR1 is KGHDR and CDR2 SFDVKD. The CDR3 contains 18 residues. V gave up 4 bases and J gave up 0 bases; unmatched junction bases: 11. Written as DNA, the CDR3 is TGTGCCACCAGTGACCCCCGGCAGGCTAGCGGGAGCACAGATACGCAGTATTTT. Amino acids: CATSDPRQASGSTDTQYF.

This chain uses TRBV19 with TRBJ1-2; 8 bases fit TRBD1. The trim removed 6 bases at V and 4 bases at J, leaving 10 bases unmatched. The CDR3 has 15 residues. Germline lookup yields CDR1 LNHDA and CDR2 SQIVND (reference sequence). The DNA of the CDR3 is TGTGCCAGTAGGCCTTCCGGACAGGGCTCCTATGGCTACACCTTC. The encoded protein is CASRPSGQGSYGYTF.

This clone has just a few counts. This chain links TRBV11-3 with TRBJ2-7, with a tentative D call TRBD1 (7 bases). Trimming took 8 bases from V and 4 from J, leaving 15 bases between them. CDR1 and CDR2 (germline): SGHNT, YENEEA. This CDR3 has 13 amino acids. The DNA of the CDR3 is TGTGCCAGCCGGGCGGGACAGAAGTACGAGCAGTACTTC. Amino acids: CASRAGQKYEQYF.

This clone has only one observation. V and J are TRBV7-3 and TRBJ2-1; 9 nucleotides agree with TRBD2. Germline V gene lookup returns CDR1 SGHTA and CDR2 FQGTGA. V lost 1 base, J lost 6 bases, and 7 bases stayed unmatched. This CDR3 spans 16 amino acids. CDR3 residues: CASSLNQRGVTNEQFF. CDR3 bases: TGTGCCAGCAGCTTAAACCAGCGGGGGGTAACCAATGAGCAGTTCTTC.

The V call is TRBV21-1, the J call TRBJ1-2. TRBV21-1 is classified as a pseudogene. There are 20 residues in the CDR3. In DNA form, the CDR3 reads TGTGCCAGCAGCAAAGGAGAGACAGTTGAGGGGTCTACTCCGTTAGACCGCTACACCTTC. This gives the protein CASSKGETVEGSTPLDRYTF.